Presented here are 29 T cell receptor beta chains from one specimen sequenced in a study of cytomegalovirus exposure and HLA in healthy donors. The data were produced by immunoSEQ multiplex PCR, yet TCRdb's version contains in-frame clones alone and is incomplete. The sample has more than 120,000 clones, approximately 86% seen once. Sequencing was carried out using PBMCs. These receptors were obtained from a man between 18 and 29 years old in good health and CMV-seropositive.

The V and J genes are TRBV30 and TRBJ2-7; 7 positions agree with TRBD1. With 5 bases clipped from V and 1 base from J, the junction kept 8 bases outside the gene matches. Per the germline V gene, CDR1 is GTSNPN and CDR2 is SVGIG (reference sequence). The CDR3 extends over 14 amino acids. Here the CDR3 DNA reads TGTGCCTGGTCTAGGGGGACAGAGTCCTACGAGCAGTACTTC. It yields the protein CAWSRGTESYEQYF. Full variable domain (remainder filled in from reference TRBV30 and TRBJ2-7): SQTIHQWPATLVQPVGSPLSLECTVEGTSNPNLYWYRQAAGRGLQLLFYSVGIGQISSEVPQNLSASRPQDRQFILSSKKLLLSDSGFYLCAWSRGTESYEQYFGPGTRLTVT.

The genes are TRBV9 and TRBJ1-2; TRBD1 might be the D (6 bases). The V end lost 4 bases, the J end lost 6 bases, and 22 bases lay between the germline ends. The V gene's germline CDR1 is SGDLS and CDR2 YYNGEE. The CDR3 consists of 16 residues. In nucleotides, the CDR3 is TGTGCCAGCAGCCCCCACCACCGGGACATGAGGAATGGCTACACCTTC. Protein: CASSPHHRDMRNGYTF.

This chain joins TRBV16 and TRBJ2-1; 7 bases fit TRBD1. CDR3 length: 15 residues. V trimming: 3 bases; J trimming: 7 bases; junction bases outside the gene matches: 9. Germline V gene lookup returns CDR1 KGHSY and CDR2 FQNENV. CDR3 residues: CASSQKRQGPNEQFF. The CDR3 DNA reads TGTGCCAGCAGCCAGAAACGACAGGGCCCGAATGAGCAGTTCTTC.

V and J are TRBV27 and TRBJ2-2; 9 nucleotides match TRBD1. With 1 base clipped from V and 11 bases from J, the junction kept 17 bases outside the gene matches. The V gene's germline CDR1 is MNHEY and CDR2 SMNVEV (reference sequence). This CDR3 has 18 amino acids. The CDR3 nucleotides read TGTGCCAGCAGTTTATTCGACTTCGGGACAGGGATGTCGAGAGAGCTGTTTTTT. It is translated as CASSLFDFGTGMSRELFF.

The chain uses TRBV5-1 and TRBJ2-5; a weak D match, TRBD2 (6 bases). With 4 bases removed from V and 1 base from J, the gap between germline ends came to 17 bases. The CDR3 is 16 residues long. Per the germline V gene, CDR1 is SGHRS and CDR2 is YFSETQ. The CDR3 DNA sequence: TGCGCCAGCAGCGTCGGGACTCCGGTCCCCCAAGAGACCCAGTACTTC. Translation gives CASSVGTPVPQETQYF.

The V and J genes are TRBV5-1 and TRBJ1-1; no clear D gene. From germline, CDR1 is SGHRS and CDR2 YFSETQ. V dropped 0 bases and J dropped 1 base, with 7 bases sitting between them. The CDR3 consists of 14 residues. The CDR3 protein is CASSLGQANTEAFF. The CDR3 DNA follows: TGCGCCAGCAGCTTGGGACAAGCGAACACTGAAGCTTTCTTT. The entire variable domain, with the rest obtained from reference TRBV5-1 and TRBJ1-1, is as follows: KAGVTQTPRYLIKTRGQQVTLSCSPISGHRSVSWYQQTPGQGLQFLFEYFSETQRNKGNFPGRFSGRQFSNSRSEMNVSTLELGDSALYLCASSLGQANTEAFFGQGTRLTVV.

V is TRBV7-9 and J is TRBJ1-1, with D possibly TRBD1 on 5 matching bases. Germline CDR1 reads SEHNR; CDR2 reads FQNEAQ (reference sequence). This CDR3 region has 12 residues. V was trimmed by 5 bases and J by 7 bases, leaving 11 bases between them. For the CDR3, the DNA is TGTGCCAGCAGCCCCATGGGGGGTGAAGCTTTCTTT. Its translation is CASSPMGGEAFF.

The gene calls are TRBV15 and TRBJ1-5; 8 nucleotides align to TRBD1. The V gene's germline CDR1 is LNHNV and CDR2 YYDKDF (reference sequence). V trimming: 0 bases; J trimming: 7 bases; junction bases outside the gene matches: 5. CDR3 length: 15 residues. CDR3 sequence: CATSRDPGGHQPQHF. The CDR3 DNA reads as TGTGCCACCAGCAGAGATCCAGGGGGCCACCAGCCCCAGCATTTT.

This clone was seen only a few times. The chain employs TRBV5-5 and TRBJ1-2, with 9 bases identical to TRBD1. J lost 6 bases, V lost 4 bases, and 13 bases had no gene match. Germline-derived CDR1 and CDR2 are SGHKS and YYEKEE (reference sequence). This CDR3 spans 16 amino acids. CDR3 residues: CASSLNYGTGTDGYTF. For the CDR3, the DNA is TGTGCCAGCAGCCTAAACTACGGGACAGGGACAGATGGCTACACCTTC.

CDR3 amino acids: CASKEGGQGENEQYF. The CDR3 coding sequence is TGTGCCAGCAAAGAGGGGGGACAGGGGGAGAACGAGCAGTACTTC. The rearrangement uses TRBV6-5 and TRBJ2-7; 11 positions match TRBD1. Germline-derived CDR1 and CDR2 are MNHEY and SVGAGI. The CDR3 consists of 15 residues. Trimming cost V 7 bases and J 5 bases; bases outside gene matches: 10.

The chain employs TRBV25-1 and TRBJ1-5; no reliable D call. Germline V CDR1 and CDR2: MGHDK, SYGVNS. Trimming stripped 6 bases from V and 2 bases from J, with 14 bases between. The CDR3 runs to 15 residues. The CDR3 reads CASSQASAGNQPQHF. CDR3 nucleotide sequence: TGTGCCAGCAGCCAAGCGAGTGCGGGCAATCAGCCCCAGCATTTT.

This clone appeared once. The genes are TRBV6-1 and TRBJ1-6; D unclear. This CDR3 is built from 17 residues. The germline V and J ends were trimmed by 4 bases and 3 bases, with 16 bases remaining between them. The germline V gene encodes CDR1 MNHNS and CDR2 SASEGT. CDR3 in DNA: TGTGCCAGCAGTGGCGGGCGGTTTGTAGTCTATAATTCACCCCTCCACTTT. Encoded protein: CASSGGRFVVYNSPLHF.

The chain uses TRBV29-1 and TRBJ1-2; D gene unclear. The germline V gene encodes CDR1 SQVTM and CDR2 ANQGSEA. CDR3 size: 12 residues. V was trimmed by 1 base and J by 5 bases, leaving 8 bases between them. The CDR3 DNA follows: TGCAGCGTTGAAGCAGTTCCTTATGGCTACACCTTC. This gives the protein CSVEAVPYGYTF.

The chain has TRBV29-1 and TRBJ2-7; D perhaps matches TRBD1 (5 bases). Trimming took off 5 bases at V and 2 bases at J, with 19 bases between the two ends. From germline, CDR1 is SQVTM and CDR2 ANQGSEA. CDR3 length: 15 amino acids. The CDR3 sequence is CSVRSTDQSAYEQYF. The DNA for the CDR3 is TGCAGCGTTAGATCGACAGACCAATCGGCCTACGAGCAGTACTTC.

This clone was observed once. The CDR3 is CASTTPGIETQYF. CDR3 nucleotide sequence: TGTGCCAGCACCACTCCAGGGATAGAGACCCAGTACTTC. The V call is TRBV5-3, the J call TRBJ2-5; weak D call: TRBD1 (5 bases). TRBV5-3 is identified as an open reading frame with a role that is uncertain. Trimming took 8 bases from V and 4 from J, leaving 15 bases between them. This CDR3 is built from 13 residues.

The chain employs TRBV6-5 and TRBJ2-1; TRBD1 is a possible D gene (7 bases). The CDR3 has 15 amino acids. The germline V gene has CDR1 MNHEY and CDR2 SVGAGI. The germline V and J ends were trimmed by 7 bases and 6 bases, with 19 bases remaining between them. The CDR3 loop reads CASTVDRDLGNEQFF. In nucleotides, the CDR3 is TGTGCCAGCACCGTTGACAGGGACTTGGGCAATGAGCAGTTCTTC.

J is TRBJ1-5 and V is TRBV9; TRBD1 matches 8 bases. Germline lookup yields CDR1 SGDLS and CDR2 YYNGEE. Trimming removed 3 bases from V and 4 bases from J; junction bases left unmatched: 3. The CDR3 totals 14 residues. For the CDR3, the DNA is TGTGCCAGCAGCGGGACAGGGATAAATCAGCCCCAGCATTTT. This gives the protein CASSGTGINQPQHF.

The chain carries TRBV11-3 and TRBJ2-5; D ambiguous. There are 13 residues in the CDR3. Between the trimmed V and J ends, which lost 5 bases and 3 bases, there was a span of 10 bases. The germline V gene encodes CDR1 SGHNT and CDR2 YENEEA. CDR3 DNA sequence: TGTGCCAGCAGCCGGAGTCCAAAAGAGACCCAGTACTTC. This translates into CASSRSPKETQYF.

The chain has TRBV18 and TRBJ2-2; 11 bases align to TRBD2. Germline-derived CDR1 and CDR2 are KGHSH and LQKENI. The V gene end was trimmed by 2 bases and the J gene end by 5 bases; junction bases not matched to a gene: 4. This CDR3 is 16 amino acids long. In nucleotides, the CDR3 is TGTGCCAGCTCACCATCCCTAGCGGGAGGAACCGGGGAGCTGTTTTTT. Translated: CASSPSLAGGTGELFF.

This sequence joins TRBV6-1 and TRBJ2-2, with 7 bases matching TRBD1. The CDR3 runs to 13 residues. With V trimmed by 7 bases and J by 7 bases, 6 bases remained unmatched. Germline V gives CDR1 MNHNS, CDR2 SASEGT. Written as DNA, the CDR3 is TGTGCCAGCACCAACAGGGGTGTCGGGGAGCTGTTTTTT. Protein sequence: CASTNRGVGELFF.

The gene calls are TRBV6-5 and TRBJ1-1; possibly TRBD1 for D (6 bases). Germline V gene lookup returns CDR1 MNHEY and CDR2 SVGAGI. Trimming pared 5 bases from V and 1 base from J, leaving 11 bases between. The CDR3 sequence is 14 residues long. CDR3: CASSPGHKNTEAFF. Written as DNA, the CDR3 is TGTGCCAGCAGTCCGGGACATAAGAACACTGAAGCTTTCTTT.

The CDR3 is CASSSTGGRFDEAFF. The DNA for the CDR3 is TGTGCCAGCAGCTCCACCGGAGGACGATTTGATGAAGCTTTCTTT. This sequence joins TRBV7-3 and TRBJ1-1, with D unresolved. The V gene lost 4 bases and the J gene lost 7 bases, with 19 bases spanning the gap. The CDR3 contains 15 residues. CDR1 SGHTA and CDR2 FQGTGA come from the germline V gene.

J is TRBJ1-1 and V is TRBV10-2; 7 bases match TRBD1. The CDR3 covers 16 residues. The germline V gene encodes CDR1 WSHSY and CDR2 SAAADI. Trimming took 3 bases from V and 0 from J; bases not matched to a gene: 7. The CDR3 spells CASSDPQGVMNTEAFF. The DNA of the CDR3 is TGCGCCAGCAGTGATCCTCAGGGGGTCATGAACACTGAAGCTTTCTTT.

This chain connects TRBV29-1 to TRBJ2-7, with 9 bases lining up with TRBD1. CDR3 length equals 14 residues. CDR1 SQVTM and CDR2 ANQGSEA come from the germline V gene. V was pared by 7 bases and J by 0 bases, with 7 bases of the junction left unmatched. CDR3 in DNA: TGCAGCGCAACCGGGACAGGGAGCTCCTACGAGCAGTACTTC. The encoded protein is CSATGTGSSYEQYF.

This clone was detected once. V usage is TRBV11-3 and J usage is TRBJ2-1; TRBD2 matches 12 bases. CDR1 is SGHNT and CDR2 is YENEEA in the germline V gene. CDR3 size: 15 residues. V was clipped by 5 bases and J by 3 bases; unmatched bases: 2. CDR3 DNA sequence: TGTGCCAGCAGCCAGACTAGCGGGAGCTACAATGAGCAGTTCTTC. Residues: CASSQTSGSYNEQFF.

V gene TRBV4-2 combines with J gene TRBJ2-3; D gene uncertain. The CDR3 has 16 residues. The V and J ends lost 3 bases and 4 bases respectively, with 17 bases between them. The germline V gene has CDR1 LGHNA and CDR2 YNFKEQ. This chain's CDR3 is CASSQRYGAPSDTQYF. CDR3 coding DNA: TGTGCCAGCAGCCAGCGGTACGGAGCCCCCTCAGATACGCAGTATTTT.

The chain recombines TRBV7-8 with TRBJ1-5; no clear D gene. The CDR3 is 16 residues long. The V end lost 5 bases, the J end lost 0 bases, and 14 bases lay between the germline ends. Germline CDR1 and CDR2: SGHVS and FQNEAQ. The CDR3 spells CASSAGNKYSNQPQHF. The CDR3 DNA follows: TGTGCCAGCAGCGCGGGAAACAAGTATAGCAATCAGCCCCAGCATTTT.

This chain joins TRBV5-4 and TRBJ2-3, with D hard to call. The CDR3 is 17 amino acids. Trimming took off 3 bases at V and 1 base at J, with 18 bases between the two ends. In germline, CDR1 is SGHNT, CDR2 YYREEE (reference sequence). The CDR3 sequence: CASSSAARGWRTDTQYF. The CDR3 region has the DNA TGTGCCAGCAGCTCTGCGGCCCGAGGCTGGCGCACAGATACGCAGTATTTT.

The chain links TRBV2 to TRBJ1-1; no definite D call. In germline, CDR1 is SNHLY, CDR2 FYNNEI. V lost 6 bases and J lost 11, with 13 bases in between. CDR3 length equals 11 residues. The CDR3 sequence: CASSLGVRAFF. The DNA of the CDR3 is TGTGCCAGCAGCCTCGGGGTACGTGCTTTCTTT.